This T cell receptor (beta chain) appears in the sequencing data of a study of blood T cell repertoires in COVID-19. Study-wide background: Acute-phase and convalescent COVID-19 samples originated in the United States, Italy and Spain. PBMCs, B-cell-depleted T cells, or T cells were the source of the cDNA or gDNA that made up the material.

Germline values: CDR1 MNHNS, CDR2 SASEGT. Trimming removed 3 bases from V and 5 bases from J; junction bases left unmatched: 5. The CDR3 is 14 amino acids. Authors' processing steps: Amplified reference gene primers provided the basis for estimating nucleated cell counts. Assay used: immunoSEQ multiplex PCR; TCRdb lists only in-frame clones, some missing. V and J calls and clone size are as listed in that table; D and trimming were resolved from the DNA. Among about 160,000 clones listed, roughly 80% were seen once. The chain is built from TRBV6-1 and TRBJ2-7, with 9 bases identical to TRBD1. This sequence originates from a man between 60 and 70 years old with acute or convalescent COVID-19. Material: peripheral blood. CDR3 nucleotides: TGTGCCAGCAGTGATGGGACAGGGAATAACGAGCAGTACTTC. Translating gives CASSDGTGNNEQYF.